This T cell receptor (beta chain) stems from a study of shared clonotypes between healthy human individuals. Findings and limits, study-wide: Researchers found naive subsets generally carried larger estimated richness than memory subsets.

Naive CD8 isolation took CD45RO-negative cells positively selected for CCR7 and excluded terminally differentiated effector memory CD45RA+ cells. The V end was cut by 3 bases, the J end by 0 bases, with 5 bases between. CDR1 PRHDT and CDR2 FYEKMQ come from the germline V gene (reference sequence). This CDR3 has 13 amino acids. Comments on this clone: What it binds is not known. Different DNA sequences within this sample yield the same CDR3.

Assay: immunoSEQ multiplex PCR; the TCRdb copy retains only in-frame clones and omits some. The table includes 2 million to 2.5 million clones, roughly 94% detected once. Sample: naive CD8+ T cells sorted from blood. The sequence came from a man aged 18 to 30 in good health. The chain recombines TRBV13 with TRBJ2-5; D gene ambiguous. In nucleotides, the CDR3 is TGTGCCAGCAGCTTGGGGTACCAAGAGACCCAGTACTTC. It codes for CASSLGYQETQYF.